The next 25 T cell receptor beta chains were all read from a single sample in a study of PD-1 blockade in classical Hodgkin lymphoma (dated by TCRdb to 2018 to 2021). The meaning of the sample's time point label: cycle 4 day 1 (C4D1), after 5 to 7 weeks of nivolumab. Every trial patient had relapsed after autologous stem cell transplantation, and cohorts A, B and C differed in prior brentuximab vedotin exposure. Receptors were amplified or captured by the immunoSEQ multiplex PCR assay. TCRdb took this table from immuneACCESS and kept in-frame rearrangements with V and J called. Such tables lack part of the clones; where checked against another copy, unresolved V genes explain under half of the gap, and the rest is unexplained. The sample table records about 61,000 clones; nearly 90% of these occur just once. Over 7.5% of the sample belongs to the ten largest clones. Sequenced here: peripheral blood mononuclear cells (PBMCs), sampled before the fourth cycle of nivolumab. The receptors originated from a human donor with classical Hodgkin lymphoma.

The J gene is TRBJ2-7, the V gene TRBV19, with D unclear. Deletions cut 0 bases from V and 0 bases from J, with 6 bases between. The CDR3 is 14 residues long. CDR1 LNHDA and CDR2 SQIVND come from the germline V gene (reference sequence). The CDR3 spells CASSIDASSYEQYF. CDR3 nucleotide sequence: TGTGCCAGTAGTATAGACGCCAGCTCCTACGAGCAGTACTTC.

This clone was recorded only once. The chain is built from TRBV19 and TRBJ1-2; TRBD1 is a possible D gene (6 bases). This CDR3 is built from 16 residues. V dropped 5 bases and J dropped 0 bases, with 16 bases sitting between them. CDR1 is LNHDA, CDR2 SQIVND, per germline (reference sequence). The CDR3 bases are TGTGCCAGTAGTCCCTTACACGGACAGACTAACTATGGCTACACCTTC. It specifies CASSPLHGQTNYGYTF.

The chain recombines TRBV5-1 with TRBJ1-2; no clear D gene. The germline CDR1 and CDR2 sequences are SGHRS and YFSETQ. The V end lost 4 bases, the J end lost 8 bases, and 30 bases lay between the germline ends. The CDR3 has 18 amino acids. Written as DNA, the CDR3 is TGCGCCAGCAGCCCGAGGCCGCCCACGCGGGAAGTGTTGTGGGGCTACACCTTC. This gives the protein CASSPRPPTREVLWGYTF.

The chain joins TRBV6-6 to TRBJ1-6; D remains ambiguous. Trimming shortened V by 1 base and J by 7 bases, and 8 bases separated the two germline ends. Germline V gene data show CDR1 as MNHNY and CDR2 as SVGAGI (reference sequence). The CDR3 covers 14 residues. Here the CDR3 reads CASSYFEPNSPLHF. In nucleotides, the CDR3 is TGTGCCAGCAGTTACTTCGAGCCCAATTCACCCCTCCACTTT.

V and J are TRBV5-1 and TRBJ2-1, with 11 positions matching TRBD2. With 4 bases clipped from V and 4 bases from J, the junction kept 4 bases outside the gene matches. In germline, CDR1 is SGHRS, CDR2 YFSETQ. The CDR3 is 15 amino acids. CDR3 DNA: TGCGCCAGCAGCATTGGACTAGCGGGTTACAATGAGCAGTTCTTC. Translated, it gives CASSIGLAGYNEQFF.

The V call is TRBV27, the J call TRBJ1-6, with D unclear. Germline CDR1 reads MNHEY; CDR2 reads SMNVEV (reference sequence). V was shortened by 0 bases and J by 11 bases, with 8 bases between the two germline ends. The CDR3 sequence is 13 residues long. The CDR3 loop reads CASSLSRAAPLHF. In DNA, the CDR3 is TGTGCCAGCAGTTTATCGCGTGCGGCACCCCTCCACTTT.

The chain recombines TRBV7-9 with TRBJ2-7; D might be TRBD2 (5 bases). Looked up from germline, CDR1 is SEHNR and CDR2 is FQNEAQ (reference sequence). V was cut by 5 bases and J by 4 bases, with 15 bases left in between. The CDR3 length is 14 residues. CDR3 DNA sequence: TGTGCCAGCAGCCAGACCCCGACGGGGTACGAGCAGTACTTC. This encodes CASSQTPTGYEQYF.

The chain uses TRBV5-1 and TRBJ1-2; no reliable D call. The CDR3 spans 14 residues. CDR1 is SGHRS, CDR2 YFSETQ, per germline. With 2 bases removed from V and 4 bases from J, the gap between germline ends came to 12 bases. The CDR3: CASSLDGGGYGYTF. The DNA for the CDR3 is TGCGCCAGCAGCTTAGATGGTGGAGGCTATGGCTACACCTTC. Full variable domain (rest looked up from reference TRBV5-1 and TRBJ1-2): KAGVTQTPRYLIKTRGQQVTLSCSPISGHRSVSWYQQTPGQGLQFLFEYFSETQRNKGNFPGRFSGRQFSNSRSEMNVSTLELGDSALYLCASSLDGGGYGYTFGSGTRLTVV.

The V call is TRBV5-1, the J call TRBJ2-6, with unresolved D. CDR1 is SGHRS, CDR2 YFSETQ, per germline. The CDR3 runs to 14 residues. V gave up 6 bases and J gave up 2 bases, with 9 bases separating them. Here the CDR3 reads CASILNPGANVLTF. CDR3 coding DNA: TGCGCCAGCATTTTGAACCCTGGGGCCAACGTCCTGACTTTC.

The rearrangement uses TRBV7-9 and TRBJ1-1; the D is unclear. Germline assignment: CDR1 SEHNR and CDR2 FQNEAQ (reference sequence). Trimming removed 0 bases from V and 7 bases from J, with 9 bases in between. The CDR3 is made up of 13 amino acids. The CDR3 coding sequence is TGTGCCAGCAGCTTAGCGGTGACGCTTGAAGCTTTCTTT. It encodes CASSLAVTLEAFF.

This clone showed up just a few times. V and J are TRBV20-1 and TRBJ1-1; 7 nucleotides match TRBD1. J was trimmed by 5 bases and V by 4 bases; bases with no gene match: 1. This CDR3 comprises 11 residues. Per the germline V gene, CDR1 is DFQATT and CDR2 is SNEGSKA (reference sequence). CDR3 loop: CSATGGTEAFF. The CDR3 DNA follows: TGCAGTGCTACAGGGGGTACTGAAGCTTTCTTT.

The CDR3 loop is CASGMTGVYGYTF. CDR3 nucleotides: TGTGCCAGCGGAATGACAGGGGTCTATGGCTACACCTTC. The chain joins TRBV5-6 to TRBJ1-2; 8 nucleotides agree with TRBD1. Germline V gene sequence: CDR1 SGHDT, CDR2 YYEEEE. Losses at the gene ends were 7 bases for V and 4 bases for J; bases not matched to a gene: 6. The CDR3 sequence is 13 residues long.

The gene calls are TRBV27 and TRBJ2-7; 9 bases fit TRBD1. The V and J ends lost 5 bases and 3 bases, in that order; junction bases with no gene match: 2. The V gene's germline CDR1 is MNHEY and CDR2 SMNVEV (reference sequence). The CDR3 runs 13 residues. The CDR3 DNA is TGTGCCAGCAGTAAGGACAGGGGCTACGAGCAGTACTTC. Amino acids: CASSKDRGYEQYF.

V usage is TRBV15 and J usage is TRBJ1-1; D is ambiguous. V shed 0 bases and J shed 0 bases, with 14 bases lying between them. This CDR3 region has 17 residues. Germline CDR1 is LNHNV and CDR2 is YYDKDF (reference sequence). The CDR3 bases are TGTGCCACCAGCAGAGATATGGCAGGCCCTCTGAACACTGAAGCTTTCTTT. It is translated as CATSRDMAGPLNTEAFF.

The CDR3 protein is CASSLEERQPQHF. In nucleotides, the CDR3 is TGTGCCAGCAGCTTAGAGGAGCGTCAGCCCCAGCATTTT. This chain links TRBV7-9 with TRBJ1-5, with no clear D. The CDR3 loop spans 13 amino acids. In germline, CDR1 is SEHNR, CDR2 FQNEAQ (reference sequence). Trimming removed 1 base at V and 6 bases at J, with 7 bases between.

The genes are TRBV27 and TRBJ1-5; 7 bases fit TRBD1. The germline V gene has CDR1 MNHEY and CDR2 SMNVEV (reference sequence). The CDR3 length is 14 residues. The V and J ends lost 6 bases and 1 base, in that order; junction bases with no gene match: 3. The CDR3 region has the DNA TGTGCCAGCAGGACAGGGATGAGCAATCAGCCCCAGCATTTT. It specifies CASRTGMSNQPQHF.

The chain links TRBV28 to TRBJ1-5, with a possible D match to TRBD1 (5 bases). The CDR3 sequence is 15 residues long. The V gene lost 6 bases and the J gene lost 5 bases, with 17 bases spanning the gap. From germline, CDR1 is MDHEN and CDR2 SYDVKM. Here the CDR3 reads CASSPQGAEDQPQHF. CDR3 bases: TGTGCCAGCAGCCCCCAAGGGGCAGAAGATCAGCCCCAGCATTTT. Filled out from reference TRBV28 and TRBJ1-5, the complete variable domain reads DVKVTQSSRYLVKRTGEKVFLECVQDMDHENMFWYRQDPGLGLRLIYFSYDVKMKEKGDIPEGYSVSREKKERFSLILESASTNQTSMYLCASSPQGAEDQPQHFGDGTRLSIL.

The chain is built from TRBV5-4 and TRBJ2-4; D is perhaps TRBD1 (6 bases). CDR3 length equals 13 residues. In germline, CDR1 is SGHNT, CDR2 YYREEE (reference sequence). V lost 4 bases to trimming and J lost 5 bases, with 10 bases between them. The CDR3 DNA reads TGTGCCAGCAGCCCCGCAGGGGAAAACATTCAGTACTTC. Residues: CASSPAGENIQYF.

V gene TRBV5-1 combines with J gene TRBJ2-2, with 8 bases lining up with TRBD2. V was clipped by 4 bases and J by 0 bases; unmatched bases: 5. CDR1 and CDR2 from the germline V gene are SGHRS and YFSETQ. The CDR3 runs to 16 residues. The CDR3 DNA reads TGCGCCAGCAGCCCACCGGGACTAGCGAACACCGGGGAGCTGTTTTTT. The encoded protein is CASSPPGLANTGELFF.

This sequence joins TRBV5-1 and TRBJ1-3, with 7 bases that match TRBD1. Trimming at V came to 0 bases and at J to 0 bases, leaving 3 bases not matched to a gene. In germline, CDR1 is SGHRS, CDR2 YFSETQ. The CDR3 sequence is 16 residues long. CDR3 in DNA: TGCGCCAGCAGCTTGGGTGGGGACAGCTCTGGAAACACCATATATTTT. Amino acids: CASSLGGDSSGNTIYF.

The gene calls are TRBV25-1 and TRBJ1-1, with 11 bases aligning to TRBD1. The CDR3 contains 13 residues. Germline assignment: CDR1 MGHDK and CDR2 SYGVNS. The J segment lost 5 bases and the V segment lost 8 bases, leaving 4 bases of the junction unmatched. The CDR3 DNA reads TGTGCCAGCGTGGGACAGGGGGTGACTGAAGCTTTCTTT. Translation gives CASVGQGVTEAFF.

The rearrangement uses TRBV4-2 and TRBJ2-1; D ambiguous. V was cut by 4 bases and J by 6 bases, with 13 bases left in between. This CDR3 spans 14 amino acids. Germline CDR1 LGHNA, CDR2 YNFKEQ. DNA for the CDR3: TGTGCCAGCAGCCCGCGGCCCCAGCCCAATGAGCAGTTCTTC. Translation gives CASSPRPQPNEQFF.

The CDR3 coding sequence is TGCGCCAGCAGCCAGGGGACAACGGGAAACACCATATATTTT. It codes for CASSQGTTGNTIYF. V and J are TRBV5-1 and TRBJ1-3; D is perhaps TRBD1 (6 bases). Trimming took off 4 bases at V and 4 bases at J, with 12 bases between the two ends. The CDR3 has 14 amino acids. CDR1 and CDR2 from the germline V gene are SGHRS and YFSETQ.

The V and J genes are TRBV5-1 and TRBJ2-7, with D perhaps TRBD2 (5 bases). CDR3 length: 14 residues. In germline, CDR1 is SGHRS, CDR2 YFSETQ. V lost 2 bases, J lost 4 bases, and 13 bases lay in between. DNA for the CDR3: TGCGCCAGCAGCTTCGGGAAGGTGTCTTACGAGCAGTACTTC. Protein product: CASSFGKVSYEQYF.

The gene calls are TRBV6-5 and TRBJ1-6, with 9 nucleotides matching TRBD1. The CDR3 is 14 residues long. CDR1 is MNHEY and CDR2 is SVGAGI in the germline V gene. V shed 6 bases and J 9 bases; nucleotides not matched to a gene: 6. The CDR3: CASRTGTGSSPLHF. CDR3 DNA sequence: TGTGCCAGCAGGACCGGGACAGGGTCTTCACCCCTCCACTTT.